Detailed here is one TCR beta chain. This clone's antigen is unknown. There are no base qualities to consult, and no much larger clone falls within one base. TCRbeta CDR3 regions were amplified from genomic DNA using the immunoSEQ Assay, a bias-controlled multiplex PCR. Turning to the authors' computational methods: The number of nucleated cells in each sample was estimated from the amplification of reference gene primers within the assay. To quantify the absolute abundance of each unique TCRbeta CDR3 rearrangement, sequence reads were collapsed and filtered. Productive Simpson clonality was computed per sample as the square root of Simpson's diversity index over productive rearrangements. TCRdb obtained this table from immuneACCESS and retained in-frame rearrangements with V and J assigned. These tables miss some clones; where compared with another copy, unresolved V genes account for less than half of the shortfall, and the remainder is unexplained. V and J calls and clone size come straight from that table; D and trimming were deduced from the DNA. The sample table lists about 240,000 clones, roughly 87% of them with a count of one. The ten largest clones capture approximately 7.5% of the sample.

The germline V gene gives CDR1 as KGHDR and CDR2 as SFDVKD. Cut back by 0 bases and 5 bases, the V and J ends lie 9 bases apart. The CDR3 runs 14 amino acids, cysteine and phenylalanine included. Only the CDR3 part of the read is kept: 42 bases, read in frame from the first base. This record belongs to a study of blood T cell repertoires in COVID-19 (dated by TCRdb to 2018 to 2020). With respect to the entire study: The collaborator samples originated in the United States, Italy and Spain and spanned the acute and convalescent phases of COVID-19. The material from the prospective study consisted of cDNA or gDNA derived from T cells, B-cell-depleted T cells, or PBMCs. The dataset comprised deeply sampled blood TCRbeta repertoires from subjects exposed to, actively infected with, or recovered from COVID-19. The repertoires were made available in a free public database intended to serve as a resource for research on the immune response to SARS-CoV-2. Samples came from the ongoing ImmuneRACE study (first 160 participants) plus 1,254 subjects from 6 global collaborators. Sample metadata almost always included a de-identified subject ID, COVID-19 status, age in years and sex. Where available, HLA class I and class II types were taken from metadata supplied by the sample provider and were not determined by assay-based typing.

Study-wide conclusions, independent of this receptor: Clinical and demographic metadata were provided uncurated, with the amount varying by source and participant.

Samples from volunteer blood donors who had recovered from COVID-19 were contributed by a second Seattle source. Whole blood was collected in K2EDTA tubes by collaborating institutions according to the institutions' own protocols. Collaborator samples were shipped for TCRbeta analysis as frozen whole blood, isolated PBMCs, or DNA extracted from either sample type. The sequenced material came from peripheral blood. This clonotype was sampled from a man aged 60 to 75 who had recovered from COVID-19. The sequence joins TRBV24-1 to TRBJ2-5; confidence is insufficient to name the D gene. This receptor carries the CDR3 CATSDLTTPETQYF. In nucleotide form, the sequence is TGTGCCACCAGTGATTTGACTACCCCTGAGACCCAGTACTTC.